This passage covers 17 T cell receptor beta chains from one sample sequenced in a study of blood T cell repertoires in COVID-19 (dated by TCRdb to about 2020). Libraries were made using the immunoSEQ multiplex PCR assay. This immuneACCESS table, as held by TCRdb, lists in-frame sequences with V and J called but not all clones. Of the missing ones, under half trace to an unresolved V gene in checked studies; the others have no known cause. Across this sample there are about 250,000 clones, with around 86% seen only once. 2.5% to 3.5% of the sample is taken by the ten largest. Sequencing was performed on peripheral blood. These receptors were obtained from a woman aged 30 to 39 with active or convalescent COVID-19.

The V call is TRBV5-1, the J call TRBJ2-5; 11 positions match TRBD2. V dropped 4 bases and J dropped 4; count of bases not matched to a gene: 3. Germline V gene data show CDR1 as SGHRS and CDR2 as YFSETQ. The CDR3 runs 14 residues. The DNA of the CDR3 is TGCGCCAGCAGCCAAGGGACTAGCGGAGAGACCCAGTACTTC. It yields the protein CASSQGTSGETQYF.

This chain uses TRBV7-9 with TRBJ1-2; 10 bases align to TRBD1. This CDR3 is built from 13 residues. Germline V gene lookup returns CDR1 SEHNR and CDR2 FQNEAQ (reference sequence). Trimming at V came to 5 bases and at J to 8 bases, leaving 5 bases not matched to a gene. This CDR3 reads CASSPGTGEGYTF. DNA for the CDR3: TGTGCCAGCAGCCCCGGGACAGGGGAAGGCTACACCTTC. Filled out from reference TRBV7-9 and TRBJ1-2, the complete variable domain reads DTGVSQNPRHKITKRGQNVTFRCDPISEHNRLYWYRQTLGQGPEFLTYFQNEAQLEKSRLLSDRFSAERPKGSFSTLEIQRTEQGDSAMYLCASSPGTGEGYTFGSGTRLTVV.

This clone was seen once. Other DNA sequences of this sample code for an identical CDR3. V and J are TRBV5-1 and TRBJ2-3; 15 bases match TRBD2. Germline V gene sequence: CDR1 SGHRS, CDR2 YFSETQ. Trimming cost V 4 bases and J 3 bases; bases outside gene matches: 9. The CDR3 sequence is 18 residues long. The CDR3 sequence: CASSAGGLAGGRTDTQYF. The CDR3, as DNA: TGCGCCAGCAGCGCTGGGGGACTAGCGGGGGGTCGGACAGATACGCAGTATTTT.

The CDR3 here is CASSGETSPSTDTQYF. As DNA, the CDR3 is TGCGCCAGCAGCGGGGAGACTAGTCCTAGCACAGATACGCAGTATTTT. The chain carries TRBV5-1 and TRBJ2-3; possible D gene TRBD2, 6 bases. Germline CDR1 reads SGHRS; CDR2 reads YFSETQ. With 4 bases removed from V and 0 bases from J, the gap between germline ends came to 15 bases. The CDR3 totals 16 residues.

A single count supports this clone. The chain couples TRBV7-6 to TRBJ1-4, with TRBD1 matching over 8 bases. The CDR3 sequence is 13 residues long. V trimming: 5 bases; J trimming: 11 bases; junction bases outside the gene matches: 7. CDR1 and CDR2 (germline): SGHVS, FNYEAQ. CDR3 residues: CASSPGQGRKLFF. The DNA for the CDR3 is TGTGCCAGCAGCCCAGGACAGGGACGGAAACTGTTTTTT. Drawing the rest from reference TRBV7-6 and TRBJ1-4, the complete variable domain is GAGVSQSPRYKVTKRGQDVALRCDPISGHVSLYWYRQALGQGPEFLTYFNYEAQQDKSGLPNDRFSAERPEGSISTLTIQRTEQRDSAMYRCASSPGQGRKLFFGSGTQLSVL.

This chain uses TRBV28 with TRBJ1-5, with D perhaps matching TRBD1 (5 bases). Germline CDR1 is MDHEN and CDR2 is SYDVKM. The CDR3 has 13 amino acids. V lost 5 bases and J 7 bases, leaving 12 bases between the germline ends. CDR3 coding DNA: TGTGCCAGCAGTCCCAGGGTAATACAGCCCCAGCATTTT. Protein product: CASSPRVIQPQHF.

The chain couples TRBV2 to TRBJ2-1; weak D call: TRBD2 (6 bases). The CDR3 runs to 15 residues. Germline CDR1 is SNHLY and CDR2 is FYNNEI. Trimming stripped 5 bases from V and 4 bases from J, with 15 bases between. CDR3 nucleotides: TGTGCCAGCAGTCCCTTCCGGGCGGGGTACAATGAGCAGTTCTTC. It is translated as CASSPFRAGYNEQFF.

This clone was detected once. The chain is built from TRBV9 and TRBJ2-3; TRBD2 matches 11 bases. The germline V gene encodes CDR1 SGDLS and CDR2 YYNGEE. V dropped 2 bases and J dropped 6; count of bases not matched to a gene: 5. The CDR3 is 15 residues long. The CDR3 spells CASSVSGGAGDTQYF. As DNA, the CDR3 is TGTGCCAGCAGCGTTAGCGGGGGGGCGGGGGATACGCAGTATTTT.

The V gene is TRBV24-1, the J gene TRBJ1-4, with TRBD1 identical over 9 bases. The CDR3 contains 15 residues. Trimming removed 4 bases from V and 6 bases from J; junction bases left unmatched: 5. Germline loops: CDR1 KGHDR, CDR2 SFDVKD. The CDR3 loop is CATSEPGTGHEKLFF. The CDR3 DNA reads TGTGCCACCAGTGAGCCCGGGACAGGGCATGAAAAACTGTTTTTT.

The chain uses TRBV20-1 and TRBJ1-1; D gene unclear. With 3 bases removed from V and 3 bases from J, the gap between germline ends came to 11 bases. Germline lookup yields CDR1 DFQATT and CDR2 SNEGSKA (reference sequence). The CDR3 runs 13 residues. The CDR3, as DNA: TGCAGTGCTAGTGAACTGGGAGACACTGAAGCTTTCTTT. This gives the protein CSASELGDTEAFF.

The chain couples TRBV2 to TRBJ1-3; possible D gene TRBD1, 5 bases. This CDR3 is built from 14 residues. Germline V gene data show CDR1 as SNHLY and CDR2 as FYNNEI. With 5 bases removed from V and 7 bases from J, the gap between germline ends came to 15 bases. CDR3 protein: CASSPRQSMNTIYF. The CDR3 DNA reads as TGTGCCAGCAGTCCTAGACAGTCCATGAACACCATATATTTT. The full variable domain, its missing parts supplied by reference TRBV2 and TRBJ1-3, is EPEVTQTPSHQVTQMGQEVILRCVPISNHLYFYWYRQILGQKVEFLVSFYNNEISEKSEIFDDQFSVERPDGSNFTLKIRSTKLEDSAMYFCASSPRQSMNTIYFGEGSWLTVV.

The genes are TRBV19 and TRBJ2-5; D not certain. Germline V gene data show CDR1 as LNHDA and CDR2 as SQIVND (reference sequence). This CDR3 comprises 11 residues. Trimming cost V 5 bases and J 2 bases, with 3 bases left between them. CDR3 nucleotide sequence: TGTGCCAGTAGTTTACAAGAGACCCAGTACTTC. Its translation is CASSLQETQYF.

The chain is built from TRBV7-2 and TRBJ1-2, with no clear D. CDR3 length equals 16 residues. The V end lost 5 bases, the J end lost 2 bases, and 18 bases lay between the germline ends. Germline loops: CDR1 SGHTA, CDR2 FQGNSA. The CDR3 DNA is TGTGCCAGCAGCCCTGGCGGGAGGGTACTAAACTATGGCTACACCTTC. Translated, it gives CASSPGGRVLNYGYTF.

The CDR3 sequence is CASSHTWTSGGDEQYF. CDR3 DNA: TGTGCCAGCAGCCATACTTGGACTAGCGGGGGGGACGAGCAGTACTTC. The chain couples TRBV7-2 to TRBJ2-7; 15 positions agree with TRBD2. The CDR3 is made up of 16 amino acids. Germline V gene lookup returns CDR1 SGHTA and CDR2 FQGNSA. Losses at the gene ends were 5 bases for V and 5 bases for J; bases not matched to a gene: 7. Variable domain in full (rest from reference TRBV7-2 and TRBJ2-7): GAGVSQSPSNKVTEKGKDVELRCDPISGHTALYWYRQSLGQGLEFLIYFQGNSAPDKSGLPSDRFSAERTGGSVSTLTIQRTQQEDSAVYLCASSHTWTSGGDEQYFGPGTRLTVT.

DNA for the CDR3: TGTGCCAGCACCTCCTTCGAACTAGCGGGGGGGTTGGATACGCAGTATTTT. Translation: CASTSFELAGGLDTQYF. This rearrangement joins TRBV13 to TRBJ2-3; 13 bases are shared with TRBD2. The CDR3 extends over 17 amino acids. The V gene's germline CDR1 is PRHDT and CDR2 FYEKMQ (reference sequence). With V trimmed by 7 bases and J by 6 bases, 13 bases remained unmatched.

J is TRBJ2-1 and V is TRBV19; 12 positions agree with TRBD2. With V trimmed by 3 bases and J by 5 bases, 5 bases remained unmatched. There are 16 residues in the CDR3. Germline lookup yields CDR1 LNHDA and CDR2 SQIVND (reference sequence). In nucleotides, the CDR3 is TGTGCCAGTAGTATGGCAGGACTAGCGGGGCACAATGAGCAGTTCTTC. It encodes CASSMAGLAGHNEQFF.

V gene TRBV6-2 or TRBV6-3 combines with J gene TRBJ1-2, with D unresolved. The length of the CDR3 is 14 residues. CDR1 and CDR2 (germline): MNHEY, SVGEGT. The V and J ends lost 0 bases and 4 bases respectively, with 9 bases between them. CDR3: CASSYSGLGYGYTF. CDR3 nucleotide sequence: TGTGCCAGCAGTTACTCCGGGTTGGGCTATGGCTACACCTTC.